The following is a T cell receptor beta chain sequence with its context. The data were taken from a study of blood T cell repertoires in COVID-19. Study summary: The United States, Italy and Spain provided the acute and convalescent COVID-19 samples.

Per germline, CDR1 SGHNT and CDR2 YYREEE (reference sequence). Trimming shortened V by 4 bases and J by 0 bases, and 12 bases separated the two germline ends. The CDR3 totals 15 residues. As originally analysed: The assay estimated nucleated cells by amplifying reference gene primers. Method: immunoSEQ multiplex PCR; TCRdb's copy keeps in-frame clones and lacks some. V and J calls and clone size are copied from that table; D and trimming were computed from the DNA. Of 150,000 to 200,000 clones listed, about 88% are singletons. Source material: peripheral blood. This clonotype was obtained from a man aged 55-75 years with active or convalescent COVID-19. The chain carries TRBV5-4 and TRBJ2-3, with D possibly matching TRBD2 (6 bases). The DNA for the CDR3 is TGTGCCAGCAGCCCGGGACTTCCCAGCACAGATACGCAGTATTTT. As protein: CASSPGLPSTDTQYF.